This record covers a single T cell receptor beta chain. The source of the sample is a study of T cell changes during pregnancy in multiple sclerosis. Germline loops: CDR1 SQVTM, CDR2 ANQGSEA. This CDR3 contains 11 residues. The V and J ends lost 6 bases and 5 bases respectively, with 11 bases between them. Method: immunoSEQ multiplex PCR; TCRdb's copy keeps in-frame clones and lacks some. This sample has more than 70,000 clones, with 91% found just once. This rearrangement joins TRBV29-1 to TRBJ2-7; no firm D call. The specimen was peripheral blood, collected after pregnancy. The TCR originated in a female donor in good health, enrolled as a control in a pregnancy study. The DNA for the CDR3 is TGCAGCGTGCCCGGAGAGCACGAGCAGTACTTC. Its protein is CSVPGEHEQYF.